The 20 T cell receptor beta chains presented below share a single source sample, sequenced in a study of shared clonotypes between healthy human individuals. The assay was immunoSEQ multiplex PCR, and TCRdb's table has in-frame clones only and misses some. The sample lists 2 million to 2.5 million clones, more than 90% seen once, with 0.1% to 0.15% in the top ten. Sequenced input: naive CD4+ T cells sorted from blood. The subset is: CD45RA+ positively selected. These receptors were taken from a man younger than 35 in good health.

The rearrangement uses TRBV4-1 and TRBJ1-1; D is perhaps TRBD1 (5 bases). There are 14 residues in the CDR3. V was shortened by 2 bases and J by 0 bases, with 7 bases between the two germline ends. Germline V gene lookup returns CDR1 MGHRA and CDR2 YSYEKL. CDR3 loop: CASSQTGMNTEAFF. CDR3 nucleotides: TGCGCCAGCAGCCAAACAGGAATGAACACTGAAGCTTTCTTT.

J is TRBJ2-7 and V is TRBV11-2, with 8 positions matching TRBD2. The CDR3 has 17 amino acids. The V gene's germline CDR1 is SGHAT and CDR2 FQNNGV. Trimming cost V 1 base and J 4 bases; bases outside gene matches: 12. Written as DNA, the CDR3 is TGTGCCAGCAGCTTAGGAAAGGGCGGGAGGCTCGGATACGAGCAGTACTTC. The encoded protein is CASSLGKGGRLGYEQYF.

As DNA, the CDR3 is TGTGCCAGCAGCCCGGCTTGGGGGCCGTTAGAAGAGACCCAGTACTTC. It is translated as CASSPAWGPLEETQYF. The chain couples TRBV9 to TRBJ2-5, with D possibly being TRBD1 (6 bases). CDR3 length: 16 residues. Germline V gene sequence: CDR1 SGDLS, CDR2 YYNGEE. Deletions cut 4 bases from V and 3 bases from J, with 19 bases between.

The chain uses TRBV6-1 and TRBJ2-4; a possible D gene is TRBD2 (7 bases). Germline V gene lookup returns CDR1 MNHNS and CDR2 SASEGT. Trimming left V 1 base short and J 1 base short, with 23 bases between. The CDR3 contains 20 residues. CDR3 DNA: TGTGCCAGCAGTGAAGTGGCCTGGGGGGGCTCCGATATGGCCAAAAACATTCAGTACTTC. Amino acids: CASSEVAWGGSDMAKNIQYF.

The gene calls are TRBV19 and TRBJ2-2; D possibly corresponds to TRBD2 (6 bases). V gave up 3 bases and J gave up 8 bases, with 13 bases separating them. Germline lookup yields CDR1 LNHDA and CDR2 SQIVND (reference sequence). This CDR3 region has 14 residues. As DNA, the CDR3 is TGTGCCAGTAGTATCCGCGGGGTGGTGGGGGAGCTGTTTTTT. Translated: CASSIRGVVGELFF.

A remark on this clone: One junction end disagrees with the germline gene, perhaps due to a read error. The chain recombines TRBV7-7 with TRBJ2-7, with D maybe TRBD1 (6 bases). The CDR3 is made up of 13 amino acids. Germline-derived CDR1 and CDR2 are SSHAT and FNYEAQ (reference sequence). The CDR3 DNA reads as TGTGCTAGCAGTCCCGGACAGTACTACGAGCAGTACTTC. This sequence encodes CASSPGQYYEQYF.

The chain joins TRBV2 to TRBJ2-4, with 9 bases identical to TRBD2. The length of the CDR3 is 14 residues. Germline CDR1 is SNHLY and CDR2 is FYNNEI. V shed 5 bases and J 8 bases; nucleotides not matched to a gene: 7. CDR3 coding DNA: TGTGCCAGCAGTAGGACTAGCGAGAGGGACATTCAGTACTTC. Its protein product is CASSRTSERDIQYF.

On this clone itself: Distinct nucleotide sequences in the sample also encode this CDR3. The CDR3: CASSQQGNTEAFF. The CDR3 coding sequence is TGCGCCAGCAGCCAACAGGGAAACACTGAAGCTTTCTTT. The chain carries TRBV5-1 and TRBJ1-1; possible D gene TRBD1, 6 bases. The length of the CDR3 is 13 residues. Germline V lookup: CDR1 SGHRS, CDR2 YFSETQ. Trimming pared 4 bases from V and 2 bases from J, leaving 9 bases between.

Concerning this clone itself: Other DNA sequences in the sample encode the same CDR3. This chain joins TRBV30 and TRBJ2-3, with no clear D. Germline lookup yields CDR1 GTSNPN and CDR2 SVGIG (reference sequence). Trimming removed 2 bases at V and 4 bases at J, with 7 bases between. The CDR3 loop spans 12 amino acids. CDR3 in DNA: TGTGCCTGGAGTCTGGGCGCAGATACGCAGTATTTT. Its translation: CAWSLGADTQYF.

The chain carries TRBV7-9 and TRBJ2-3; 7 nucleotides align to TRBD2. CDR1 and CDR2 (germline): SEHNR, FQNEAQ (reference sequence). This CDR3 has 15 residues. After removal of 3 bases from V and 0 bases from J, the junction contained 3 bases not matched to a gene. The CDR3 sequence is CASSLHSGSTDTQYF. CDR3 bases: TGTGCCAGCAGCTTGCATAGCGGGAGCACAGATACGCAGTATTTT.

A note on this clone: The sample holds other DNA sequences that translate to the same CDR3. The gene calls are TRBV15 and TRBJ2-5; D gene uncertain. Trimming removed 1 base from V and 0 bases from J, with 3 bases in between. Germline CDR1 and CDR2: LNHNV and YYDKDF (reference sequence). The CDR3 is made up of 13 amino acids. The CDR3 protein is CATSRGYQETQYF. The CDR3 DNA reads TGTGCCACCAGCAGAGGCTACCAAGAGACCCAGTACTTC.

Worth noting for this clone: Other DNA sequences of this sample code for an identical CDR3. V and J are TRBV5-1 and TRBJ1-1; 9 bases line up with TRBD1. J was trimmed by 4 bases and V by 5 bases; bases with no gene match: 6. The CDR3 sequence is 14 residues long. CDR1 SGHRS and CDR2 YFSETQ come from the germline V gene. CDR3 amino acids: CASSPGQGGTEAFF. For the CDR3, the DNA is TGCGCCAGCAGTCCGGGACAGGGTGGCACTGAAGCTTTCTTT.

This clone was picked up one time. The chain is built from TRBV4-2 and TRBJ2-3; the match to TRBD2 covers 11 bases. Germline V gene data show CDR1 as LGHNA and CDR2 as YNFKEQ. The CDR3 is made up of 14 amino acids. V gave up 6 bases and J gave up 4 bases; unmatched junction bases: 3. The CDR3 DNA reads TGTGCCAGCAGGGCTAGCGGGAGGTCAGATACGCAGTATTTT. It yields the protein CASRASGRSDTQYF.

The gene calls are TRBV10-3 and TRBJ1-5, with D maybe TRBD1 (5 bases). Trimming left V 6 bases short and J 3 bases short, with 12 bases between. CDR3 length: 14 amino acids. The germline gives CDR1 ENHRY, CDR2 SYGVKD. CDR3 DNA: TGTGCCATCAGGGAAGACAGAACCAATCAGCCCCAGCATTTT. Its protein product is CAIREDRTNQPQHF.

Worth noting for this clone: This same CDR3 is encoded by further DNA sequences in the sample. V is TRBV5-1 and J is TRBJ2-5; 10 bases are a match to TRBD2. CDR3 length: 15 residues. V shed 1 base, J shed 4 bases, and the junction held 4 bases outside the gene matches. CDR1 and CDR2 (germline): SGHRS, YFSETQ. Here the CDR3 DNA reads TGCGCCAGCAGCTTGTCTAGCGGGAGTAGAGAGACCCAGTACTTC. It yields the protein CASSLSSGSRETQYF.

This clone was seen only once. V usage is TRBV11-2 and J usage is TRBJ1-1; D is unclear. The CDR3 sequence is 14 residues long. Germline loops: CDR1 SGHAT, CDR2 FQNNGV. V was trimmed by 0 bases and J by 3 bases, leaving 8 bases between them. The CDR3 DNA sequence: TGTGCCAGCAGCTTAGAAGGGCCTCACACTGAAGCTTTCTTT. Protein: CASSLEGPHTEAFF.

V and J are TRBV7-6 and TRBJ2-3; D possibly corresponds to TRBD1 (5 bases). Germline CDR1 is SGHVS and CDR2 is FNYEAQ. The CDR3 is made up of 17 amino acids. Trimming cost V 6 bases and J 2 bases, with 21 bases left between them. The CDR3 is CASRRTPDTFPTDTQYF. CDR3 bases: TGTGCCAGCAGGCGGACCCCGGACACGTTTCCCACAGATACGCAGTATTTT. Full variable domain (missing parts from reference TRBV7-6 and TRBJ2-3): GAGVSQSPRYKVTKRGQDVALRCDPISGHVSLYWYRQALGQGPEFLTYFNYEAQQDKSGLPNDRFSAERPEGSISTLTIQRTEQRDSAMYRCASRRTPDTFPTDTQYFGPGTRLTVL.

The gene calls are TRBV7-8 and TRBJ2-7, with 8 bases lining up with TRBD1. J was trimmed by 13 bases and V by 3 bases; bases with no gene match: 8. The CDR3 has 12 amino acids. CDR1 SGHVS and CDR2 FQNEAQ come from the germline V gene. CDR3 in amino acids: CASSFGGDRPYF. CDR3 coding DNA: TGTGCCAGCAGCTTTGGTGGGGACAGGCCCTACTTC.

V gene TRBV18 combines with J gene TRBJ1-2, with TRBD1 as a possible D gene (5 bases). The ends were cut back, 3 bases at V and 7 bases at J, with 18 bases in the middle. Germline CDR1 is KGHSH and CDR2 is LQKENI. CDR3 length: 15 residues. The chain's CDR3 is CASSPPTQANPGYTF. Written as DNA, the CDR3 is TGTGCCAGCTCACCGCCCACACAGGCTAACCCTGGCTACACCTTC.

The V and J genes are TRBV27 and TRBJ1-5, with TRBD1 identical over 7 bases. This CDR3 is built from 15 residues. Germline V gives CDR1 MNHEY, CDR2 SMNVEV (reference sequence). J was trimmed by 4 bases and V by 5 bases; bases with no gene match: 8. Written as DNA, the CDR3 is TGTGCCAGCAGTCCCTCGGGACAGTTAAATCAGCCCCAGCATTTT. Translated: CASSPSGQLNQPQHF.